Listed below are T cell receptor beta chains from one sample, sequenced in a study of blood T cell repertoires in COVID-19. Produced via immunoSEQ multiplex PCR; TCRdb's table is partial and in-frame only. The sample has more than 150,000 clones, 70% to 90% seen once. Material for sequencing was peripheral blood. These TCRs come from a man aged 35 to 55 with active or convalescent COVID-19. The CDR3 runs from the conserved cysteine through the conserved F or W. The D gene is left open where the match is weak. A clone size is listed for some rows: how often the clone was seen (once, few, many), or a class if it is expanded.

J | D | V | size | DNA | CDR3
TRBJ1-1 | NA | TRBV6-5 | NA | TGTGCCAGCAGTTCCCCCGGTTCTGAAGCTTTCTTT | CASSSPGSEAFF
TRBJ2-5 | NA | TRBV3-1/TRBV3-2 | NA | TGTGCCAGCAGCCAAGATCGGGAGACCCAGTACTTC | CASSQDRETQYF
TRBJ1-1 | NA | TRBV7-8 | many | TGTGCCAGCAGCATAGACAGAATGAACACTGAAGCTTTCTTT | CASSIDRMNTEAFF
TRBJ2-2 | NA | TRBV10-3 | NA | TGTGCCATCAGTGAAGGCGGACCCGCGGGCGGGGAGCTGTTTTTT | CAISEGGPAGGELFF
TRBJ1-5 | TRBD1 | TRBV15 | NA | TGTGCCACCAGCATGACAGGGGGAAATCAGCCCCAGCATTTT | CATSMTGGNQPQHF
TRBJ1-5 | NA | TRBV9 | few | TGTGCCAGCAGCGGGGGGGATCAGCCCCAGCATTTT | CASSGGDQPQHF
TRBJ1-4 | TRBD1 | TRBV28 | NA | TGTGCCAGCAGTTCGACAGGGGAAGGGGAAAAACTGTTTTTT | CASSSTGEGEKLFF
TRBJ2-7 | TRBD1 | TRBV6-6 | NA | TGTGCCAGCAGTTACGGCGGACAGGGGATGTCCTACGAGCAGTACTTC | CASSYGGQGMSYEQYF
TRBJ2-7 | NA | TRBV7-8 | once | TGTGCCAGCAGTATGGGCCAGGACTACGAGCAGTACTTC | CASSMGQDYEQYF
TRBJ2-7 | TRBD1 | TRBV20-1 | NA | TGCAGTGCGGGGACAGTTTACGAGCAGTACTTC | CSAGTVYEQYF
TRBJ2-7 | NA | TRBV12-3/TRBV12-4 | NA | TGTGCCAGCAGGGTGACAGGAGCTTACGAGCAGTACTTC | CASRVTGAYEQYF
TRBJ2-7 | NA | TRBV6-4 | NA | TGTGCCAGCAAAGTAGTTGAAAGCTCCTACGAGCAGTACTTC | CASKVVESSYEQYF
TRBJ1-6 | TRBD1 | TRBV6-5 | NA | TGTGCCAGCCGGGGACAGGGACTCTATAATTCACCCCTCCACTTT | CASRGQGLYNSPLHF
TRBJ1-4 | TRBD1 | TRBV2 | NA | TGTGCCAGCGCCACACAGGGGGCTAATGAAAAACTGTTTTTT | CASATQGANEKLFF
TRBJ2-1 | NA | TRBV6-5 | NA | TGTGCCAGCAGTTACGGGGGCTATGAGCAGTTCTTC | CASSYGGYEQFF
TRBJ2-5 | NA | TRBV6-5 | NA | TGTGCCACGCTTATTGGCAGAGGGGAGACCCAGTACTTC | CATLIGRGETQYF
TRBJ1-3 | TRBD1 | TRBV9 | NA | TGTGCCAGCAGCGCTCCAGGGGGCACTGGAAACACCATATATTTT | CASSAPGGTGNTIYF
TRBJ1-2 | TRBD1 | TRBV28 | NA | TGTGCCAGCAGTCCCCAGGGGGGACAGATCTATGGCTACACCTTC | CASSPQGGQIYGYTF
TRBJ2-1 | NA | TRBV27 | NA | TGTGCCAGCGGGTCCCTCCTGGCAGGGGCCTACAATGAGCAGTTCTTC | CASGSLLAGAYNEQFF
TRBJ1-4 | NA | TRBV12-5 | NA | TGTGCTAGTGGTTTGATGGGGGGAACTAATGAAAAACTGTTTTTT | CASGLMGGTNEKLFF
TRBJ2-7 | NA | TRBV9 | NA | TGTGCCAGCAGCGGAGACAGCTACGAGCAGTACTTC | CASSGDSYEQYF
TRBJ1-4 | NA | TRBV2 | NA | TGTGCCAGCAGTGAAGACAGGATTAATGAAAAACTGTTTTTT | CASSEDRINEKLFF
TRBJ1-5 | TRBD1 | TRBV27 | NA | TGTGCCAGCAAGGGACAGGGAGGCCAGCCCCAGCATTTT | CASKGQGGQPQHF
TRBJ1-5 | TRBD1 | TRBV28 | NA | TGTGCCACCAGGGGGGGAAATCAGCCCCAGCATTTT | CATRGGNQPQHF
TRBJ2-7 | TRBD1 | TRBV6-5 | NA | TGTGCCAGCAGCCACAGGGGGTCCTACGAGCAGTACTTC | CASSHRGSYEQYF
TRBJ2-1 | TRBD2 | TRBV4-2 | NA | TGTGCCAGCAGCCAAGAGCTGAGCGGGGTGAGCTCCTACAATGAGCAGTTCTTC | CASSQELSGVSSYNEQFF
TRBJ2-7 | TRBD2 | TRBV6-2/TRBV6-3 | NA | TGTGCCAGCAGTCGCGAGCGGGGGGGCTTCCACGAGCAGTACTTC | CASSRERGGFHEQYF
TRBJ1-5 | NA | TRBV19 | NA | TGTGCCAGTAGCCCGGGAGTGTCCGGACTGCGACAGCCCCAGCATTTT | CASSPGVSGLRQPQHF
TRBJ1-3 | NA | TRBV3-1/TRBV3-2 | once | TGTGCCAGCAGCCAAGTGCGCTCAGGAAACACCATATATTTT | CASSQVRSGNTIYF
TRBJ2-7 | TRBD2 | TRBV18 | NA | TGTGCCAGCTCACCACCCCCGGGGGGTGACGAGCAGTACTTC | CASSPPPGGDEQYF
TRBJ2-7 | NA | TRBV19 | once | TGTGCCAGTAGTCGTTCGCAGGGCCAGGGGTACGAGCAGTACTTC | CASSRSQGQGYEQYF
TRBJ1-5 | TRBD1 | TRBV10-3 | NA | TGTGCCATCAGGAATACAGGGGATCAGCCCCAGCATTTT | CAIRNTGDQPQHF
TRBJ2-1 | TRBD2 | TRBV28 | NA | TGTGCCAGCAGTCCAGGAGGACTAGCGGGGGTTGAGCAGTTCTTC | CASSPGGLAGVEQFF
TRBJ2-2 | TRBD2 | TRBV7-9 | few | TGTGCCAGCAGCCCCCCTCCGCGGGGGTTTACCGGGGAGCTGTTTTTT | CASSPPPRGFTGELFF
TRBJ2-3 | TRBD1 | TRBV7-9 | NA | TGTGCCAGCACCGGGACAGGGAGCACAGATACGCAGTATTTT | CASTGTGSTDTQYF